This T cell receptor (beta chain) was recovered during a study of blood T cells in healthy people across ages. Whole-study context: For every two T cells, template switching captured about one barcoded beta molecule.

Together with a sample-barcoded 5' primer, a J-beta primer mix was included in a second PCR lasting about 7 to 12 cycles. TCRdb reprocessed the 5' RACE reads with MiXCR, giving one entry per CDR3 protein. Of around 690,000 distinct CDR3 sequences listed, 58% are singletons. The germline V gene encodes CDR1 MGHRA and CDR2 YSYEKL. Trimming shortened V by 3 bases and J by 4 bases, and 12 bases separated the two germline ends. The CDR3 runs 14 residues. Concerning this clonotype: Its antigen is unknown.

General study findings and limits: When set beside aged donors, long-lived donors presented more naive CD4+ cells and higher diversity.

Sequenced input: blood. This TCR was sampled from a man in his sixties in good health. J is TRBJ1-2 and V is TRBV4-1, with a tentative D call TRBD1 (6 bases). The CDR3 is CASSHPQGIYGYTF. Here the CDR3 DNA reads TGCGCCAGCAGCCATCCACAGGGCATCTATGGCTACACCTTC.